These 23 T cell receptor beta chains originate from one sample sequenced in a study of patients and donors after allogeneic stem cell transplantation. TCRdb processed the RT-PCR reads anew with MiXCR; each CDR3 protein has one entry. The table records roughly 200,000 distinct CDR3 sequences, 38% of them present only once. The sequenced sample consisted of blood, either unsorted or a sorted T cell fraction (not recorded which). These receptors were obtained from a human donor who was either an allogeneic HSCT recipient or a stem cell or donor lymphocyte infusion donor (not recorded which). It is not recorded whose cells these are; they may come from a transplant donor.

The chain couples TRBV12-3 or TRBV12-4 to TRBJ1-3; no firm D call. V was shortened by 7 bases and J by 3 bases, with 16 bases between the two germline ends. The CDR3 consists of 15 residues. Here the CDR3 DNA reads TGTGCCAGCACCCTCCGAGGTGTGGATGGAAACACCATATATTTT. This translates into CASTLRGVDGNTIYF.

Comment on this clonotype: Relative to the germline gene, one junction end is altered; a read error may explain this. The chain uses TRBV29-1 and TRBJ1-1; 7 nucleotides align to TRBD1. CDR1 and CDR2 (germline): SQVTM, ANQGSEA. This CDR3 spans 13 amino acids. CDR3 loop: CSVEGARNTEAIF. The CDR3 nucleotides are TGCAGCGTGGAGGGGGCAAGGAACACTGAAGCTATCTTT.

This clonotype has just a few counts. J is TRBJ1-1 and V is TRBV12-3 or TRBV12-4; D is unclear. The CDR3 is made up of 13 amino acids. V lost 8 bases, J lost 1 base, and 11 bases lay in between. The CDR3 loop is CASAKTANTEAFF. DNA for the CDR3: TGTGCCAGCGCCAAAACAGCGAACACTGAAGCTTTCTTT.

This chain connects TRBV12-3 or TRBV12-4 to TRBJ2-5; D uncertain. This CDR3 is 13 amino acids long. Trimming shortened V by 2 bases and J by 2 bases, and 6 bases separated the two germline ends. The CDR3 loop is CASSLQTQETQYF. The CDR3 region has the DNA TGTGCCAGCAGTTTACAGACGCAAGAGACCCAGTACTTC.

At least ten counts were recorded for this clonotype. This chain uses TRBV12-3 or TRBV12-4 with TRBJ1-1; D is undetermined. V was cut by 2 bases and J by 13 bases, with 17 bases left in between. The CDR3 is made up of 13 amino acids. The CDR3 bases are TGTGCCAGCAGTTTAATGGATTCCCTATCCGTTTTCTTT. This codes for CASSLMDSLSVFF.

The chain joins TRBV29-1 to TRBJ2-5; 7 nucleotides line up with TRBD1. Germline loops: CDR1 SQVTM, CDR2 ANQGSEA. Trimming took 6 bases from V and 7 from J; bases not matched to a gene: 5. This CDR3 has 11 amino acids. The CDR3 bases are TGCAGCGTCCCCGACAGGGTGACCCAGTACTTC. Translation gives CSVPDRVTQYF.

The chain carries TRBV10-3 and TRBJ1-4; a possible D gene is TRBD1 (6 bases). CDR3 size: 16 residues. V was cut by 10 bases and J by 7 bases, with 25 bases left in between. CDR1 and CDR2 (germline): ENHRY, SYGVKD. The CDR3 DNA reads TGTGCCACCAGAGATAGTTACAGGGAGCGGGCTGAAAAACTGTTTTTT. Translating it yields CATRDSYRERAEKLFF.

V gene TRBV30 combines with J gene TRBJ2-4, with D perhaps TRBD1 (5 bases). Germline CDR1 reads GTSNPN; CDR2 reads SVGIG (reference sequence). Trimming removed 4 bases from V and 0 bases from J, with 13 bases in between. The CDR3 covers 15 residues. CDR3 in DNA: TGTGCCTGGAATCCCTTCCAGGGAGCCAAAAACATTCAGTACTTC. This sequence encodes CAWNPFQGAKNIQYF. The full variable domain, with the rest looked up from reference TRBV30 and TRBJ2-4, is SQTIHQWPATLVQPVGSPLSLECTVEGTSNPNLYWYRQAAGRGLQLLFYSVGIGQISSEVPQNLSASRPQDRQFILSSKKLLLSDSGFYLCAWNPFQGAKNIQYFGAGTRLSVL.

This chain connects TRBV12-3 or TRBV12-4 to TRBJ1-6, with D uncertain. There are 12 residues in the CDR3. The germline V and J ends were trimmed by 6 bases and 9 bases, with 9 bases remaining between them. The CDR3 spells CASSPTLSPLHF. DNA for the CDR3: TGTGCCAGCAGCCCGACCCTTTCACCCCTCCACTTT.

The chain joins TRBV29-1 to TRBJ1-6, with a tentative D call TRBD1 (5 bases). The V end was cut by 4 bases, the J end by 3 bases, with 7 bases between. Germline values: CDR1 SQVTM, CDR2 ANQGSEA. The CDR3 spans 13 residues. CDR3 DNA sequence: TGCAGCGTTGGCCAGGGCTATAATTCACCCCTCCACTTT. Its protein is CSVGQGYNSPLHF. Variable domain in full (rest from reference TRBV29-1 and TRBJ1-6): SAVISQKPSRDICQRGTSLTIQCQVDSQVTMMFWYRQQPGQSLTLIATANQGSEATYESGFVIDKFPISRPNLTFSTLTVSNMSPEDSSIYLCSVGQGYNSPLHFGNGTRLTVT.

This clonotype was counted a few times. The genes are TRBV5-1 and TRBJ1-2; 7 bases match TRBD1. The CDR3 contains 14 residues. The trim removed 4 bases at V and 0 bases at J, leaving 3 bases unmatched. Germline V gene data show CDR1 as SGHRS and CDR2 as YFSETQ. The CDR3: CASSHTGANYGYTF. The CDR3 bases are TGCGCCAGCAGCCACACAGGGGCTAACTATGGCTACACCTTC.

This chain joins TRBV6-2 or TRBV6-3 and TRBJ1-5, with D unresolved. The CDR3 loop spans 13 amino acids. V shed 6 bases and J shed 9 bases, with 15 bases lying between them. The germline gives CDR1 MNHEY, CDR2 SVGEGT. Here the CDR3 reads CASRADLLWPQHF. The CDR3 bases are TGTGCCAGCAGGGCGGATCTACTGTGGCCCCAGCATTTT.

V usage is TRBV20-1 and J usage is TRBJ2-7; TRBD1 might be the D (6 bases). The ends were cut back, 3 bases at V and 3 bases at J, with 12 bases in the middle. From germline, CDR1 is DFQATT and CDR2 SNEGSKA (reference sequence). The CDR3 is 13 residues long. In DNA, the CDR3 is TGCAGTGCTAGTCAGGGGCGCGACTACGAGCAGTACTTC. Translating gives CSASQGRDYEQYF.

This clonotype has only one observation. The chain combines TRBV6-6 with TRBJ2-1; TRBD2 aligns across 12 bases. CDR1 and CDR2 from the germline V gene are MNHNY and SVGAGI (reference sequence). This CDR3 spans 16 amino acids. V gave up 6 bases and J gave up 2 bases; unmatched junction bases: 5. CDR3 DNA sequence: TGTGCCAGCAGACCAGCTAGCGGGGGGGCCTACAATGAGCAGTTCTTC. Its protein is CASRPASGGAYNEQFF.

This chain connects TRBV4-1 to TRBJ1-6; D is possibly TRBD1 (5 bases). Germline V CDR1 and CDR2: MGHRA, YSYEKL. This CDR3 has 15 residues. The V end lost 0 bases, the J end lost 5 bases, and 8 bases lay between the germline ends. CDR3 DNA: TGCGCCAGCAGCCAAGATGCACAGGATAATTCACCCCTCCACTTT. It is translated as CASSQDAQDNSPLHF.

This clonotype was counted between two and nine times. CDR3 protein: CSVEVKGLNTEAFF. CDR3 sequence (DNA): TGCAGCGTTGAAGTAAAGGGTTTGAACACTGAAGCTTTCTTT. The rearrangement uses TRBV29-1 and TRBJ1-1; D gene uncertain. V was trimmed by 1 base and J by 0 bases, leaving 9 bases between them. The CDR3 sequence is 14 residues long. Germline loops: CDR1 SQVTM, CDR2 ANQGSEA.

The gene calls are TRBV6-2 or TRBV6-3 and TRBJ1-1, with D possibly TRBD1 on 6 matching bases. V was trimmed by 6 bases and J by 6 bases, leaving 14 bases between them. Germline CDR1 is MNHEY and CDR2 is SVGEGT. The CDR3 spans 13 residues. CDR3 amino acids: CASSPIRQAEAFF. CDR3 nucleotides: TGTGCCAGCAGCCCCATCCGACAGGCTGAAGCTTTCTTT.

This chain uses TRBV7-9 with TRBJ2-3; 12 bases are shared with TRBD2. Germline V gene lookup returns CDR1 SEHNR and CDR2 FQNEAQ (reference sequence). There are 18 residues in the CDR3. The ends lost 5 bases at V and 7 bases at J; junction bases unmatched: 16. In DNA, the CDR3 is TGTGCCAGCAGCCCGGGACTAGCGGGCTCCCTCCCGTGGTATACGCAGTATTTT. Its protein is CASSPGLAGSLPWYTQYF.

CDR3 loop: CASTLDFNEKLFF. CDR3 nucleotides: TGTGCCAGCACCCTAGACTTTAATGAAAAACTGTTTTTT. V and J are TRBV12-3 or TRBV12-4 and TRBJ1-4, with D hard to call. The CDR3 sequence is 13 residues long. Trimming removed 7 bases from V and 4 bases from J, with 10 bases in between.

This rearrangement joins TRBV3-1 to TRBJ1-1; D perhaps matches TRBD1 (5 bases). Germline CDR1 and CDR2: LGHDT and YNNKEL (reference sequence). This CDR3 has 13 residues. V was cut by 3 bases and J by 11 bases, with 16 bases left in between. CDR3 in amino acids: CASSHPGIRDAFF. DNA for the CDR3: TGTGCCAGCAGCCACCCAGGGATCAGAGATGCTTTCTTT.

J is TRBJ1-4 and V is TRBV4-1, with D hard to call. The CDR3 is 14 residues long. Germline assignment: CDR1 MGHRA and CDR2 YSYEKL. Trimming removed 3 bases at V and 10 bases at J, with 15 bases between. CDR3 region: CASSQGALGGKLFF. The CDR3 nucleotides are TGCGCCAGCAGCCAGGGAGCCCTCGGAGGAAAACTGTTTTTT.

V usage is TRBV27 and J usage is TRBJ2-3, with TRBD1 matching 10 bases. The CDR3 is 17 residues long. Germline V gives CDR1 MNHEY, CDR2 SMNVEV (reference sequence). V dropped 0 bases and J dropped 5; count of bases not matched to a gene: 8. The CDR3 spells CASSLSEDRGVRDTQYF. The CDR3 nucleotides read TGTGCCAGCAGTTTATCGGAGGACAGGGGGGTAAGAGATACGCAGTATTTT.

This clonotype occurred a few times. V usage is TRBV6-4 and J usage is TRBJ2-3, with unresolved D. The V end was cut by 2 bases, the J end by 6 bases, with 9 bases between. This CDR3 has 13 residues. Germline assignment: CDR1 MRHNA and CDR2 SNTAGT. The CDR3 DNA follows: TGTGCCAGCAGTGACCCCTTTTCTGATACGCAGTATTTT. This gives the protein CASSDPFSDTQYF.